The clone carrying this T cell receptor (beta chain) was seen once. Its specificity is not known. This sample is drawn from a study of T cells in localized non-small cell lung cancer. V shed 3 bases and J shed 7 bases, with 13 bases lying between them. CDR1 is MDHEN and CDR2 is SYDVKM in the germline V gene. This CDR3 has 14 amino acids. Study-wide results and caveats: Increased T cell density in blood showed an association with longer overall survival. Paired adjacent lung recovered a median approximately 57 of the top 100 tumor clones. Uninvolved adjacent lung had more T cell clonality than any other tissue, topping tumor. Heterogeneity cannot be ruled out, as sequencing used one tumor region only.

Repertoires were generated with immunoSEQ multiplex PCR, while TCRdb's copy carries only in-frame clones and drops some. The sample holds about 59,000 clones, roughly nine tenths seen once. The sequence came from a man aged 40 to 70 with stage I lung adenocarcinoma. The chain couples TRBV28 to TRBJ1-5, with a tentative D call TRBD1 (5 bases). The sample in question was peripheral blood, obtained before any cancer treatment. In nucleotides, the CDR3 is TGTGCCAGCAGTTTGAGGGGATTTCAACAGCCCCAGCATTTT. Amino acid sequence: CASSLRGFQQPQHF.